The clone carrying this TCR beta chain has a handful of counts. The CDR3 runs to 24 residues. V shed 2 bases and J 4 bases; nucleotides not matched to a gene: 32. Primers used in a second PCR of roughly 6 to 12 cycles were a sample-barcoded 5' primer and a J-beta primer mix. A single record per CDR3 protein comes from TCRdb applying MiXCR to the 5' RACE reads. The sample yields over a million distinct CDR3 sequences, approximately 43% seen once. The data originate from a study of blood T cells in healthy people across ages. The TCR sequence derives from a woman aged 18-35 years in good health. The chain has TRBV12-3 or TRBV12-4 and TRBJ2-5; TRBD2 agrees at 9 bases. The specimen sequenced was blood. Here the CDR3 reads CASSLSALGRAIRKLAGKGETQYF. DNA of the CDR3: TGTGCCAGCAGTTTAAGCGCTTTGGGTCGGGCCATAAGGAAGCTAGCGGGGAAAGGAGAGACCCAGTACTTC.